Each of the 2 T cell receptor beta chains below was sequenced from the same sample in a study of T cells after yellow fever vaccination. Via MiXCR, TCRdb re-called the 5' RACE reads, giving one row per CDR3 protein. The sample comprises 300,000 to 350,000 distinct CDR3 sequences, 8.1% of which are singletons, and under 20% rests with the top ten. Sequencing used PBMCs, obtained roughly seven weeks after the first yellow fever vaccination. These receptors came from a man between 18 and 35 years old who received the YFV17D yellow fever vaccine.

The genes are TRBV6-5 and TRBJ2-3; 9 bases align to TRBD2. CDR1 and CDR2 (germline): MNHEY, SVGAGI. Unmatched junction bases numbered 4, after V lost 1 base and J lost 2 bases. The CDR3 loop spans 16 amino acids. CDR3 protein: CASSYYAGGPTDTQYF. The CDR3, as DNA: TGTGCCAGCAGTTACTATGCGGGGGGGCCCACAGATACGCAGTATTTT.

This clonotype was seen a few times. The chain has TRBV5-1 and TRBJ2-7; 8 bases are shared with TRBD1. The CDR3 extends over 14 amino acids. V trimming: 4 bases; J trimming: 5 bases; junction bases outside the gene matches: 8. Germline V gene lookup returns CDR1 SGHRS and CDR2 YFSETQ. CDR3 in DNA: TGCGCCAGCAGCGCCGGACAGGGATATAACGAGCAGTACTTC. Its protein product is CASSAGQGYNEQYF.